This TCR beta chain stems from a study of blood T cell repertoires in COVID-19. Profiling relied on immunoSEQ multiplex PCR, and the TCRdb table lists in-frame clones only, not all of them. The data contain some 100,000 clones, 65% to 90% of them seen just once; the ten biggest clones take up roughly 2.5%. Trimming removed 1 base at V and 0 bases at J, with 10 bases between. The germline V gene encodes CDR1 SGHTA and CDR2 FQGNSA. This CDR3 is built from 16 residues. Material for sequencing was PBMCs or T cells enriched from blood (not recorded which). The sequence was collected from a woman aged 50 to 60 who had recovered from COVID-19. This rearrangement joins TRBV7-2 to TRBJ2-1; D is unclear. The CDR3 is CASSLVPTFSYNEQFF. The CDR3 bases are TGTGCCAGCAGCTTAGTCCCAACTTTCTCCTACAATGAGCAGTTCTTC. Variable domain in full (rest from reference TRBV7-2 and TRBJ2-1): GAGVSQSPSNKVTEKGKDVELRCDPISGHTALYWYRQSLGQGLEFLIYFQGNSAPDKSGLPSDRFSAERTGGSVSTLTIQRTQQEDSAVYLCASSLVPTFSYNEQFFGPGTRLTVL.